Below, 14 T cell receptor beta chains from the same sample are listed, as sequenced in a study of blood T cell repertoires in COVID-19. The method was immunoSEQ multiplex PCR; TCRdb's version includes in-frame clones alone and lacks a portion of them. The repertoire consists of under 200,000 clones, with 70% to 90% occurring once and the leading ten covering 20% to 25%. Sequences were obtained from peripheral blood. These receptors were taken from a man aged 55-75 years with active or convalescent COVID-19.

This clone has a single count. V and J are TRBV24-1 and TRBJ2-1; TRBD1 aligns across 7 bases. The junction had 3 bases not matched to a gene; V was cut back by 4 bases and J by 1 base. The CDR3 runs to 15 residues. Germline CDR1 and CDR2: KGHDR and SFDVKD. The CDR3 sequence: CATSDAGGSYNEQFF. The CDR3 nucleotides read TGTGCCACCAGTGACGCAGGGGGTTCCTACAATGAGCAGTTCTTC.

CDR3 amino acids: CASSLVAGGPFGEQFF. Written as DNA, the CDR3 is TGCGCCAGCAGCTTGGTAGCGGGGGGGCCTTTTGGTGAGCAGTTCTTC. This rearrangement joins TRBV5-1 to TRBJ2-1, with TRBD2 matching 11 bases. The ends lost 0 bases at V and 9 bases at J; junction bases unmatched: 8. This CDR3 has 16 residues. Germline V CDR1 and CDR2: SGHRS, YFSETQ.

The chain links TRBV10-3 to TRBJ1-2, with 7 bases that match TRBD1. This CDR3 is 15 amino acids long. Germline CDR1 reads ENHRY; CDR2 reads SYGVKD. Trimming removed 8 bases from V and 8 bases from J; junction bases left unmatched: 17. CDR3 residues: CAISSPGQRGYGYTF. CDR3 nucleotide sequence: TGTGCCATCTCTTCTCCGGGACAGCGAGGTTACGGCTACACCTTC.

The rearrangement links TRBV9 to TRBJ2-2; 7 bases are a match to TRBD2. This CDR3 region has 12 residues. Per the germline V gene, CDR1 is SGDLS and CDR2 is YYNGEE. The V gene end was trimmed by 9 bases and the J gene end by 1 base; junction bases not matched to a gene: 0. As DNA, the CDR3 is TGTGCCACGGGGGGGAACACCGGGGAGCTGTTTTTT. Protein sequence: CATGGNTGELFF.

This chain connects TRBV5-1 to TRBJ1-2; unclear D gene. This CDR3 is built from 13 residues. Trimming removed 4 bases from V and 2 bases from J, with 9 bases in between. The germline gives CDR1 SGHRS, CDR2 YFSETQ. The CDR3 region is CASSITENYGYTF. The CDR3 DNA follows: TGCGCCAGCAGCATAACAGAGAACTATGGCTACACCTTC.

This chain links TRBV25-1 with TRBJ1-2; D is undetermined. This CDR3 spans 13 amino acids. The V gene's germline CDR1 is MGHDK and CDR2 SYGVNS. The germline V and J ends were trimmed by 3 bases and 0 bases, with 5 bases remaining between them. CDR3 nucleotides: TGTGCCAGCAGTGAGGCGGCTAACTATGGCTACACCTTC. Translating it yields CASSEAANYGYTF.

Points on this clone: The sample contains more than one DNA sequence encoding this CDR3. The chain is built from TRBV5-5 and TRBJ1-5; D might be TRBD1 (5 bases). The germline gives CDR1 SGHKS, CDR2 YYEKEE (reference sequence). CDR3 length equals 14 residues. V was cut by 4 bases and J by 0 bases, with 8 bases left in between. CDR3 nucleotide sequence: TGTGCCAGCAGCCAGGGTCCTAGCAATCAGCCCCAGCATTTT. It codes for CASSQGPSNQPQHF.

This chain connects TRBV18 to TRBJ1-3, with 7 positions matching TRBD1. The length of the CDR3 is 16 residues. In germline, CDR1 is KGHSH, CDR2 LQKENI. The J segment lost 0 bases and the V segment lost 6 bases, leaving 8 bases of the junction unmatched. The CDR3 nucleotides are TGTGCCAGCTCCCCTACTGGGACAGCCTCTGGAAACACCATATATTTT. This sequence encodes CASSPTGTASGNTIYF.

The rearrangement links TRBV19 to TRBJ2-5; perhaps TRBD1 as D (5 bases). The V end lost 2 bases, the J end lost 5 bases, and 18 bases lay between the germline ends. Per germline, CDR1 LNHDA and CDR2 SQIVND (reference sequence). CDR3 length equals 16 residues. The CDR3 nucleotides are TGTGCCAGTAGTATAAGGCAGGGTGTGGATCGGGAGACCCAGTACTTC. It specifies CASSIRQGVDRETQYF.

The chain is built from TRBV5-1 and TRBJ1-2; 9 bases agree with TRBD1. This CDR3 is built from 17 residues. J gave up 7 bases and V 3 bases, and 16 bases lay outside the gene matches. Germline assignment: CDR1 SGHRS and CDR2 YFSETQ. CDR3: CASSSQLGLQGAIGYTF. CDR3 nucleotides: TGCGCCAGCAGCTCGCAACTTGGTTTACAGGGGGCAATTGGCTACACCTTC.

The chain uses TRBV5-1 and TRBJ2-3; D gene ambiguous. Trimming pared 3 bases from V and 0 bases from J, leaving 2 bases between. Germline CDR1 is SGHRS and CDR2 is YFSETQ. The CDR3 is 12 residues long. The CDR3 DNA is TGCGCCAGCAGCTCTAGCACAGATACGCAGTATTTT. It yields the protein CASSSSTDTQYF. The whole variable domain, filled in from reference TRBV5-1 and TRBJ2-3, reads KAGVTQTPRYLIKTRGQQVTLSCSPISGHRSVSWYQQTPGQGLQFLFEYFSETQRNKGNFPGRFSGRQFSNSRSEMNVSTLELGDSALYLCASSSSTDTQYFGPGTRLTVL.

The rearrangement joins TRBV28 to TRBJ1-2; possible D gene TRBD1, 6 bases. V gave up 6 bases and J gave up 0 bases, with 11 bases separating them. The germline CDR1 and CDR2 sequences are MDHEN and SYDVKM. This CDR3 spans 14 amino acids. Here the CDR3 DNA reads TGTGCCAGCAGGACAGGTGCTACTAACTATGGCTACACCTTC. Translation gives CASRTGATNYGYTF.

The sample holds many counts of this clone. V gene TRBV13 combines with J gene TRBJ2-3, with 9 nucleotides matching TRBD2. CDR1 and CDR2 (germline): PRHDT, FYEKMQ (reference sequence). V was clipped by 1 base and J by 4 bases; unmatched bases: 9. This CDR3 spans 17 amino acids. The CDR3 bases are TGTGCCAGCAGCTTAGACAGTGGCGGGGGGGCTGCAGATACGCAGTATTTT. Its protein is CASSLDSGGGAADTQYF.

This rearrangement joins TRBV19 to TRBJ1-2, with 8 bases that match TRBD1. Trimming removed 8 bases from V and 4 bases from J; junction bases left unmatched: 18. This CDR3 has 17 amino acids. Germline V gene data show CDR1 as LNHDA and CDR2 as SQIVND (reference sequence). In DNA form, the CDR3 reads TGTGCCAGTGTTCACCGATACGCCCGGGACAGGCCCTATGGCTACACCTTC. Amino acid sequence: CASVHRYARDRPYGYTF.